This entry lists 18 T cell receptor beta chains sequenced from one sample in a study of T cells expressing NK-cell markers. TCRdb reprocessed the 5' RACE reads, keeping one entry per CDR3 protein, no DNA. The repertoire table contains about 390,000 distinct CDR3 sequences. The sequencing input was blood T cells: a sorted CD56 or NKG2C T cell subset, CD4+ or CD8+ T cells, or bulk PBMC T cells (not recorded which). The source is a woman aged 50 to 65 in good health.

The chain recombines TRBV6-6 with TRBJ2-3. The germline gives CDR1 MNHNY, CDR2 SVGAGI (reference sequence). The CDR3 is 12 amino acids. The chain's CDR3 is CASSYLWDTQYF.

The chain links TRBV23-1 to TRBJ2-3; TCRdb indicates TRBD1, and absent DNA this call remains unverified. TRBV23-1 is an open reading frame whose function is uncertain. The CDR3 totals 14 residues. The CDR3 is CAIPGTGGADTQYF.

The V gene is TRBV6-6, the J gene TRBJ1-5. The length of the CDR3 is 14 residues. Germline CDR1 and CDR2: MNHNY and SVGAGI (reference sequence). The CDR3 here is CTSSGTLISQPQHF.

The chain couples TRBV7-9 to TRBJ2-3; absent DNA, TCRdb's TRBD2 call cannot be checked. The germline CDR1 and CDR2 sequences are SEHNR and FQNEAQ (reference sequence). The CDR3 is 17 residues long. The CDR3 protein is CASSLPPSPLGTDTQYF.

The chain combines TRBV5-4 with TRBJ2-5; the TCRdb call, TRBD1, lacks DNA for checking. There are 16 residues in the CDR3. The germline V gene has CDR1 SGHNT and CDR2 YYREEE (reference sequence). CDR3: CASSPPISQPQETQYF. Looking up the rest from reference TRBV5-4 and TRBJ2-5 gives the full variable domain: ETGVTQSPTHLIKTRGQQVTLRCSSQSGHNTVSWYQQALGQGPQFIFQYYREEENGRGNFPPRFSGLQFPNYSSELNVNALELDDSALYLCASSPPISQPQETQYFGPGTRLLVL.

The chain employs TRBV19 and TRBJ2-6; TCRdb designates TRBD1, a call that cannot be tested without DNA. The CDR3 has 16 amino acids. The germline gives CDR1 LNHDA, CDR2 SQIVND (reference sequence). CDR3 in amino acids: CAIGTGARSGANVLTF.

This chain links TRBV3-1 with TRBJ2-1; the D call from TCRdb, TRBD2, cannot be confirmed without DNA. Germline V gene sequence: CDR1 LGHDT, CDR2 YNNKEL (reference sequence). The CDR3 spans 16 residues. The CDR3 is CASSQVQREATNEQFF.

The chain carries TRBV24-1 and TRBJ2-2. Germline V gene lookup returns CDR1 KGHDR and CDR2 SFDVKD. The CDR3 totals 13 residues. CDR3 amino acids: CATKLADTGELFF.

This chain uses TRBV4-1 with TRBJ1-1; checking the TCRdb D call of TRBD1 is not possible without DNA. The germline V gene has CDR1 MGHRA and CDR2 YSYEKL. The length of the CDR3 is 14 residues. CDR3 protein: CASSHGDPQRGAFF.

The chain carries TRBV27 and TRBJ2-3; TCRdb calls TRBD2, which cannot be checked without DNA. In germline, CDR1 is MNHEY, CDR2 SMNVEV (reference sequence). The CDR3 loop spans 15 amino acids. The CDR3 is CASSPSGSKSDTQYF.

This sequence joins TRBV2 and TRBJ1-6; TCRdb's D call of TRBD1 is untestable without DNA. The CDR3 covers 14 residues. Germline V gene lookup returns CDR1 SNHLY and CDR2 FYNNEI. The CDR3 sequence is CASSETGFNSPLHF.

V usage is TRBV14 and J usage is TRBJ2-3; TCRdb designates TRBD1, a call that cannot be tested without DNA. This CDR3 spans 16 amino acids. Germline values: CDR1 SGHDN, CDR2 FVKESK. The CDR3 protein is CASSPSWDLRTDTQYF.

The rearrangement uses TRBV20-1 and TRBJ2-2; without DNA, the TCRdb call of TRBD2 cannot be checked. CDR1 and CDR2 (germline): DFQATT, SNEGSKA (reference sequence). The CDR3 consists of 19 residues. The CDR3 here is CSARDLGTSGSTNTGELFF.

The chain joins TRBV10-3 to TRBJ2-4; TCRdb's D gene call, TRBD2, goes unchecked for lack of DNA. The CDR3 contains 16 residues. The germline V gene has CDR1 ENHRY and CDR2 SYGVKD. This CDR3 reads CAISEPLDSIRNIQYF.

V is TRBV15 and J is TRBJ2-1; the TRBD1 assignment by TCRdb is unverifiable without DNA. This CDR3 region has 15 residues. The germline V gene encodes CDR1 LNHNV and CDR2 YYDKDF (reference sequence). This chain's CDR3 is CATSRRTGDYNEQFF. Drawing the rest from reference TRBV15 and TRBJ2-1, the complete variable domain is DAMVIQNPRYQVTQFGKPVTLSCSQTLNHNVMYWYQQKSSQAPKLLFHYYDKDFNNEADTPDNFQSRRPNTSFCFLDIRSPGLGDTAMYLCATSRRTGDYNEQFFGPGTRLTVL.

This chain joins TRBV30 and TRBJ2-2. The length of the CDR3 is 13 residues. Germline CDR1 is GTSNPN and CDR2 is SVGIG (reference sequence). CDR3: CAWSVRQPGELFF.

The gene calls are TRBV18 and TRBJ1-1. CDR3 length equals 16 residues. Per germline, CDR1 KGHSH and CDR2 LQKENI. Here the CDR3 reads CASSPPGRRGNTEAFF.

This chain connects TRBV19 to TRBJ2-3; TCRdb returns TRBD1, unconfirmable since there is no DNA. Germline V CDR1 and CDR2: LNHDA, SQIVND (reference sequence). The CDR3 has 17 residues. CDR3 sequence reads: CASSIVGGAQGAFTQYF. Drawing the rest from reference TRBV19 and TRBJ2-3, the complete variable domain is DGGITQSPKYLFRKEGQNVTLSCEQNLNHDAMYWYRQDPGQGLRLIYYSQIVNDFQKGDIAEGYSVSREKKESFPLTVTSAQKNPTAFYLCASSIVGGAQGAFTQYFGPGTRLTVL.